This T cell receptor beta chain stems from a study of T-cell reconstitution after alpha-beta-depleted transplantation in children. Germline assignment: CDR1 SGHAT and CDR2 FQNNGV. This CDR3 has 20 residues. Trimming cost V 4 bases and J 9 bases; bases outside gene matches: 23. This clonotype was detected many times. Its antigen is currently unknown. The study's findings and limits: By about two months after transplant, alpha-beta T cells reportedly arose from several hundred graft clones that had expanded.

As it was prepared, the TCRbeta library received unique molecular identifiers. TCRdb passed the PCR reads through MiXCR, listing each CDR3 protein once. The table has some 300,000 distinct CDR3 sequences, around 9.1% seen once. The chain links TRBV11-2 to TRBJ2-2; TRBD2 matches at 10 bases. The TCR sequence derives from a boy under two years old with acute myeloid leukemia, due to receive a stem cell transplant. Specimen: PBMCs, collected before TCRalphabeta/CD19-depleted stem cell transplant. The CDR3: CASSSLGLAAEGCCYWELFF. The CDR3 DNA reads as TGTGCCAGCAGCTCCCTCGGACTAGCGGCCGAGGGCTGCTGTTACTGGGAGCTGTTTTTT.